A selection of T cell receptor beta chains follows, all from one sample in a study of cytomegalovirus exposure and HLA in healthy donors. The assay was immunoSEQ multiplex PCR, and TCRdb's table has in-frame clones only and misses some. Of 150,000 to 200,000 clones listed, 75% to 85% are singletons. Sequencing input: PBMCs. The source is a man aged 45-65 years in good health and CMV-seropositive. CDR3s include the opening cysteine and the closing phenylalanine or tryptophan. A D gene is named only where the DNA matches it firmly. Where a row states a size, it is once, few, many or the class of an expanded clone; other rows omit it.

d_call | j_call | clone_size | v_call | cdr3_nt | cdr3_aa
TRBD1 | TRBJ2-5 | NA | TRBV19 | TGTGCCAGTAGTACAGGACAGGGGTGGCAAGAGACCCAGTACTTC | CASSTGQGWQETQYF
TRBD1 | TRBJ1-1 | NA | TRBV2 | TGTGCCAGCAACCCAGGTGGGACAGGGGCACTAAAGAAAGCTTTCTTT | CASNPGGTGALKKAFF
NA | TRBJ1-1 | NA | TRBV4-1 | TGCGCCAGCAGCCCCGCGGGGGGGCACACTGAAGCTTTCTTT | CASSPAGGHTEAFF
NA | TRBJ1-1 | NA | TRBV6-5 | TGTGCCAGCAGTTACTCCCGGACAAGGAACACTGAAGCTTTCTTT | CASSYSRTRNTEAFF
TRBD1 | TRBJ1-1 | NA | TRBV19 | TGTGCCAGTAGTATGATGACAGGGGGCAACACTGAAGCTTTCTTT | CASSMMTGGNTEAFF
TRBD2 | TRBJ2-3 | NA | TRBV9 | TGTGCCAGCAGCGTACAAGCGGGAGGTAGCACAGATACGCAGTATTTT | CASSVQAGGSTDTQYF
TRBD1 | TRBJ2-7 | NA | TRBV29-1 | TGCAGCGTAGGGACAGGTGCTTCCTACGAGCAGTACTTC | CSVGTGASYEQYF
TRBD1 | TRBJ2-7 | NA | TRBV6-6 | TGTGCCAGCAGCAGTCCGGGACAGGGGGTTCACGAGCAGTACTTC | CASSSPGQGVHEQYF
NA | TRBJ1-2 | NA | TRBV27 | TGTGCCAGCCTCTTGGAGGGTGGCTACACCTTC | CASLLEGGYTF
TRBD2 | TRBJ2-5 | few | TRBV13 | TGTGCCAGCAGCTTATATCGGGGGGGGGAGACCCAGTACTTC | CASSLYRGGETQYF
NA | TRBJ2-3 | once | TRBV11-2 | TGTGCCAGCAACCTCCGGGGTGGAAACACAGATACGCAGTATTTT | CASNLRGGNTDTQYF